This TCR beta chain stems from a study of OX40 agonist ivuxolimab in advanced cancers. Here immunoSEQ multiplex PCR was the method, and the copy in TCRdb shows in-frame clones only, minus some. The data show around 45,000 clones, 75% to 85% seen once. The source of this sequence is an adult with an advanced solid tumor such as melanoma, head and neck, liver or kidney cancer. The starting material was CD4+ or CD8+ T cells sorted from blood, obtained in a trial of the OX40 agonist ivuxolimab.

The CDR3 sequence: CASSLEGSSTNEKLFF. CDR3 nucleotide sequence: TGTGCCAGCAGCTTAGAGGGGAGTTCAACTAATGAAAAACTGTTTTTT. This chain joins TRBV11-3 and TRBJ1-4; no definite D call. Germline V gives CDR1 SGHNT, CDR2 YENEEA. The CDR3 sequence is 16 residues long. The V end lost 0 bases, the J end lost 0 bases, and 8 bases lay between the germline ends.